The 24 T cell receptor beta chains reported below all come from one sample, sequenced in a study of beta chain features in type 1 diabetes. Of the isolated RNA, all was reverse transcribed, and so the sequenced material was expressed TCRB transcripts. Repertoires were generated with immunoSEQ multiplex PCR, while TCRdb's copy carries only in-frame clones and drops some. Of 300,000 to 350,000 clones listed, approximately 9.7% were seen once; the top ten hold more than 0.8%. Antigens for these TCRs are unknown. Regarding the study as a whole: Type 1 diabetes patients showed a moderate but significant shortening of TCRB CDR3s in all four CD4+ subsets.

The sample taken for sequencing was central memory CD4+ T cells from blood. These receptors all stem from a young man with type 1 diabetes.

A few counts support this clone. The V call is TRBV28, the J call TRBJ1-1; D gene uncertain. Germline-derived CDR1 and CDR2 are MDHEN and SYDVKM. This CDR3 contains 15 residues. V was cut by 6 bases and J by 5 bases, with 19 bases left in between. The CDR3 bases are TGTGCCAGCAGCCTGGGGTTGCGGGCGCGGACTGAAGCTTTCTTT. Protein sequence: CASSLGLRARTEAFF.

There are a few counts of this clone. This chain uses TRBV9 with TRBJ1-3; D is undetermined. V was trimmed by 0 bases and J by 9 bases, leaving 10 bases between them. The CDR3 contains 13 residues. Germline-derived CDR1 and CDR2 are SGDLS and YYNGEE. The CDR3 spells CASSVAAASTIYF. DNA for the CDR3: TGTGCCAGCAGCGTAGCGGCGGCGAGCACCATATATTTT.

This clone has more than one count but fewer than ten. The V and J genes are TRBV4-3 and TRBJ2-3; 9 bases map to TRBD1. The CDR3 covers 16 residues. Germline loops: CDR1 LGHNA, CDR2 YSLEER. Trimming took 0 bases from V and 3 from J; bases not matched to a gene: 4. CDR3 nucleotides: TGCGCCAGCAGCCAAGATCGGGGGACAGGGACAGATACGCAGTATTTT. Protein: CASSQDRGTGTDTQYF.

The CDR3 nucleotides read TGTGCCACCAGCAGGAGGTGGACAGGGGAAGATACGCAGTATTTT. Amino acids: CATSRRWTGEDTQYF. The rearrangement links TRBV15 to TRBJ2-3, with 9 bases aligning to TRBD1. Germline V gene sequence: CDR1 LNHNV, CDR2 YYDKDF (reference sequence). The CDR3 runs 15 residues. Losses at the gene ends were 3 bases for V and 5 bases for J; bases not matched to a gene: 6.

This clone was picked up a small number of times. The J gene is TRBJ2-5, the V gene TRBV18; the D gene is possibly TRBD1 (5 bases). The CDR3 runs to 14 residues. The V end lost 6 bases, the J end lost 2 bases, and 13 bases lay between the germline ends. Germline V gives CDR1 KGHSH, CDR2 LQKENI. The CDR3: CASSGDSLQETQYF. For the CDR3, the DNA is TGTGCCAGCTCCGGCGACAGTTTACAAGAGACCCAGTACTTC. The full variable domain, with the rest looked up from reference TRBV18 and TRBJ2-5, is NAGVMQNPRHLVRRRGQEARLRCSPMKGHSHVYWYRQLPEEGLKFMVYLQKENIIDESGMPKERFSAEFPKEGPSILRIQQVVRGDSAAYFCASSGDSLQETQYFGPGTRLLVL.

The CDR3 DNA reads TGTGCCAGCAGTCTCCGGGGGGGAAGTTCAGATACGCAGTATTTT. Translating it yields CASSLRGGSSDTQYF. The J gene is TRBJ2-3, the V gene TRBV6-5; TRBD2 agrees at 8 bases. Trimming at V came to 5 bases and at J to 4 bases, leaving 8 bases not matched to a gene. There are 15 residues in the CDR3. Germline CDR1 MNHEY, CDR2 SVGAGI.

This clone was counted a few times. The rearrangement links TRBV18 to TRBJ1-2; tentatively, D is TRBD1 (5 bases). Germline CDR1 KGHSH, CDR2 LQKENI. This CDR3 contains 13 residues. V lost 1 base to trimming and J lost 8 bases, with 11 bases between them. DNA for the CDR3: TGTGCCAGCTCACCACTGGCAGGGTCCGGCTACACCTTC. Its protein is CASSPLAGSGYTF.

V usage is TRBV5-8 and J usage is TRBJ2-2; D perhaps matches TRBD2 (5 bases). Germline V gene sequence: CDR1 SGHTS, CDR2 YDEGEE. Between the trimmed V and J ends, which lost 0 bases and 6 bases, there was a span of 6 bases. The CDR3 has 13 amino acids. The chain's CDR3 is CASSLELAGELFF. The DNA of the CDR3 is TGTGCCAGCAGCTTGGAACTAGCCGGGGAGCTGTTTTTT.

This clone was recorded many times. The CDR3 is CASSPSPAVGAENEQFF. CDR3 DNA sequence: TGCGCCAGCAGCCCCTCACCGGCGGTAGGAGCCGAGAATGAGCAGTTCTTC. The V and J genes are TRBV5-1 and TRBJ2-1, with D uncertain. Per the germline V gene, CDR1 is SGHRS and CDR2 is YFSETQ. The CDR3 is 17 amino acids. Trimming cost V 4 bases and J 7 bases, with 24 bases left between them.

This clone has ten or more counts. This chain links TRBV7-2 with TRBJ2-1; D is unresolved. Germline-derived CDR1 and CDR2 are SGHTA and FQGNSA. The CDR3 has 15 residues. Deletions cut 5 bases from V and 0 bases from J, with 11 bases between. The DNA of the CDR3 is TGTGCCAGCAGCCCGAGTCCGAGCTCCTACAATGAGCAGTTCTTC. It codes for CASSPSPSSYNEQFF.

CDR3 sequence reads: CASSAQMAGNQPQHF. In DNA, the CDR3 is TGTGCCAGCAGCGCCCAGATGGCGGGTAATCAGCCCCAGCATTTT. The chain carries TRBV2 and TRBJ1-5; D unclear. Deletions cut 6 bases from V and 4 bases from J, with 16 bases between. From germline, CDR1 is SNHLY and CDR2 FYNNEI. The CDR3 spans 15 residues.

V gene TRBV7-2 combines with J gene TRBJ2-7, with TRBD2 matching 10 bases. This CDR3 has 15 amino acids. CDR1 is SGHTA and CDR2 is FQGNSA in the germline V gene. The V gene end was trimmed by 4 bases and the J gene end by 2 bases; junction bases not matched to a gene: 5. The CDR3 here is CASSSASGGPYEQYF. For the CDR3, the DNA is TGTGCCAGCAGCTCCGCTAGCGGGGGTCCCTACGAGCAGTACTTC.

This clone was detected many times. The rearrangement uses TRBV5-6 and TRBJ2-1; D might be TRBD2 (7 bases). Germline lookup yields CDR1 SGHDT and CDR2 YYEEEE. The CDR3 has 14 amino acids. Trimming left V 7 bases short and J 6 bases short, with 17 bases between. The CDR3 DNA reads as TGTGCCAGCCGGGGGCGGGGGTCCGGCAATGAGCAGTTCTTC. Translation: CASRGRGSGNEQFF.

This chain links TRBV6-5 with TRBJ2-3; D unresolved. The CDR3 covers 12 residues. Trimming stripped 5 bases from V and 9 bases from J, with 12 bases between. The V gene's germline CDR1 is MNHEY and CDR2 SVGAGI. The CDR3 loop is CASSPGATTQYF. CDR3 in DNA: TGTGCCAGCAGTCCCGGCGCCACAACGCAGTATTTT.

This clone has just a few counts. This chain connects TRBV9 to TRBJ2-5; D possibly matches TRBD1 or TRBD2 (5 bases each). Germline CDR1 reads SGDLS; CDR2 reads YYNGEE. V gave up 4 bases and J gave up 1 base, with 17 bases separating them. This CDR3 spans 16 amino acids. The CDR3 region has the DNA TGTGCCAGCAGCCCTCTATCCGGGGCGCCCCAAGAGACCCAGTACTTC. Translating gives CASSPLSGAPQETQYF.

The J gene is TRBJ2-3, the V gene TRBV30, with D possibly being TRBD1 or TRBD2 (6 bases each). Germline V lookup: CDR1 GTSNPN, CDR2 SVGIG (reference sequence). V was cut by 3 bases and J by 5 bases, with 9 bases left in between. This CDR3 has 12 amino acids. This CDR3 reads CAWRGGRDTQYF. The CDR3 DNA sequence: TGTGCCTGGAGAGGGGGGCGAGATACGCAGTATTTT.

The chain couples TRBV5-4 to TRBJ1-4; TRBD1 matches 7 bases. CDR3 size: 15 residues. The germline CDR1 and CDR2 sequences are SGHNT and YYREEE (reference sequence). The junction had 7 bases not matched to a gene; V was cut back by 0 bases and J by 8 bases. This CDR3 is CASSLDRGAGEKLFF. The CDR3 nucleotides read TGTGCCAGCAGCTTGGACAGGGGCGCGGGGGAAAAACTGTTTTTT.

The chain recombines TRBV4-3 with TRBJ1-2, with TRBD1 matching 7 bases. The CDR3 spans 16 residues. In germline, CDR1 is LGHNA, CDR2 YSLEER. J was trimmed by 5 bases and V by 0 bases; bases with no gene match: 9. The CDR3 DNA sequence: TGCGCCAGCAGCCAAGAGATTTCGCCCAGGGGGTATGGCTACACCTTC. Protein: CASSQEISPRGYGYTF.

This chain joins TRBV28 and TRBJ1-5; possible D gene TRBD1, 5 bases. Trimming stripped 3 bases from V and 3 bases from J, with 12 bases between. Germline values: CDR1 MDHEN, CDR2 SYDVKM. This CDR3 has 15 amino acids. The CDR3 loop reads CASSLPQGINQPQHF. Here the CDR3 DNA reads TGTGCCAGCAGTTTGCCGCAGGGTATCAATCAGCCCCAGCATTTT.

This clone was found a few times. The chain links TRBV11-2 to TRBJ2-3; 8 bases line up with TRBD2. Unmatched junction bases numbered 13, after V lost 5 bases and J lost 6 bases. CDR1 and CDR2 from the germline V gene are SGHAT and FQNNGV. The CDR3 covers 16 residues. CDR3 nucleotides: TGTGCCAGCAGCAGCCCACTAGCGGTTCCCTGGGATACGCAGTATTTT. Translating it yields CASSSPLAVPWDTQYF.

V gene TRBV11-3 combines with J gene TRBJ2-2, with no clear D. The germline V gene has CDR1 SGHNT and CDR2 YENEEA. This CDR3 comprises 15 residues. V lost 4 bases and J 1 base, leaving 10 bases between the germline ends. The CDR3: CASSSRWGNTGELFF. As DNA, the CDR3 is TGTGCCAGCAGCTCCCGGTGGGGGAACACCGGGGAGCTGTTTTTT.

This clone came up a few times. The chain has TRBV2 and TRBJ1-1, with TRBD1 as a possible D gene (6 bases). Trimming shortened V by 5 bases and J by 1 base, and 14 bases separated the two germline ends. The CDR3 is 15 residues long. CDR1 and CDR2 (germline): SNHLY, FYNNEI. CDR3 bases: TGTGCCAGCAGTCTTCTCGGGACACCGAACACTGAAGCTTTCTTT. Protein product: CASSLLGTPNTEAFF.

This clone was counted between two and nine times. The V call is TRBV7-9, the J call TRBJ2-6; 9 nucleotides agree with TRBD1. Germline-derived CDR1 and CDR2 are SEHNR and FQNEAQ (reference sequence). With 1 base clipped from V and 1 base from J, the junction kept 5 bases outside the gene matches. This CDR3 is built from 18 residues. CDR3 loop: CASSLVGTGSSGANVLTF. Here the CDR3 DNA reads TGTGCCAGCAGCTTAGTCGGGACAGGGAGTTCTGGGGCCAACGTCCTGACTTTC. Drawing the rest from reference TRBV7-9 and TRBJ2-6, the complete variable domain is DTGVSQNPRHKITKRGQNVTFRCDPISEHNRLYWYRQTLGQGPEFLTYFQNEAQLEKSRLLSDRFSAERPKGSFSTLEIQRTEQGDSAMYLCASSLVGTGSSGANVLTFGAGSRLTVL.

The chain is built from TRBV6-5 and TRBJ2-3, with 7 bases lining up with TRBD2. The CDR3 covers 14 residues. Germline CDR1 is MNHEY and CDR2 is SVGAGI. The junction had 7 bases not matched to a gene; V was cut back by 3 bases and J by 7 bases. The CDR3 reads CASSYAGERNTQYF. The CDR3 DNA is TGTGCCAGCAGTTATGCGGGGGAGCGGAATACGCAGTATTTT.